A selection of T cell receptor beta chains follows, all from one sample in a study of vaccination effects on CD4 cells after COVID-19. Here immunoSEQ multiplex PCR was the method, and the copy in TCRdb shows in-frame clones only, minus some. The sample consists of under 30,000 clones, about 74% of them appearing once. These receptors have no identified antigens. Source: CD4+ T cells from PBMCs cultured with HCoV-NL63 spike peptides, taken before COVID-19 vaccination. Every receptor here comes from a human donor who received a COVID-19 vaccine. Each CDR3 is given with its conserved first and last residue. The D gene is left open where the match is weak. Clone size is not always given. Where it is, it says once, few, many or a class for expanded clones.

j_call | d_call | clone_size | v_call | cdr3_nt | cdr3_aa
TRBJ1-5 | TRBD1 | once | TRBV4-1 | TGCGCCAGCAGCCAAGATGAGACAGGGTTCGGGATGGGTCAGCCCCAGCATTTT | CASSQDETGFGMGQPQHF
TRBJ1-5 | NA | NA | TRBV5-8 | TGTGCCAGCAGCCGAAACGACAGACATCAGCCCCAGCATTTT | CASSRNDRHQPQHF
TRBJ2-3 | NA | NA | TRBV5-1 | TGCGCCAGCAGCCCCCCTAGCACAGATACGCAGTATTTT | CASSPPSTDTQYF
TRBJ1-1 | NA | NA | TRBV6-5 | TGTGCCAGCAGCTCGGCGGACAGACAGCCCACTGAAGCTTTCTTT | CASSSADRQPTEAFF
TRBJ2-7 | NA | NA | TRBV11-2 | TGTGCCAGCAGCTTGCGAACAAGTGGAGAAAACTCCTACGAGCAGTACTTC | CASSLRTSGENSYEQYF
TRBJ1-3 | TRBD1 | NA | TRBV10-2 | TGCGCCAGCAGTGGGCTCGGACAGGGGTCGTTGTACGGAAACACCATATATTTT | CASSGLGQGSLYGNTIYF
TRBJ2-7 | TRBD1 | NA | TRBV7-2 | TGTGCCAGCAGCTCCACAGGGGGGTACGAGCAGTACTTC | CASSSTGGYEQYF
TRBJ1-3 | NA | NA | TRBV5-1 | TGCGCCAGCAGCTTGGATGGTTGGTCCCTCGAGAACACCATATATTTT | CASSLDGWSLENTIYF
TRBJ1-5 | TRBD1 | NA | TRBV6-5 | TGTGCCACCACGGGACAGGTTAGCAATCAGCCCCAGCATTTT | CATTGQVSNQPQHF
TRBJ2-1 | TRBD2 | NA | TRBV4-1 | TGCGCCAGCAGCCAAGTCCAAGCGGGAGCCCCAATGAAGTTCTTC | CASSQVQAGAPMKFF
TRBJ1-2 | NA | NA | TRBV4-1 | TGCGCCAGCAGCCGGGGACCCTTGGATAACTATGGCTACACCTTC | CASSRGPLDNYGYTF
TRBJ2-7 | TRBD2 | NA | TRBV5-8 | TGTGCCAGCAGCTTGGCCTTCAGGACTAGCGGGTTGAGGGACTACGAGCAGTACTTC | CASSLAFRTSGLRDYEQYF
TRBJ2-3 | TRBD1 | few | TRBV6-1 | TGTGCCAGCAGTGAAGCGCTACAGGGGGACGATACGCAGTATTTT | CASSEALQGDDTQYF
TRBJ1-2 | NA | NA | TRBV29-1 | TGCAGCGTTGATAGGGGGTCTAATCGCTACACCTTC | CSVDRGSNRYTF
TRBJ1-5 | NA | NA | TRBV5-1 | TGCGCCAGCAGCCTGGATGGGGAAGGTAATCAGCCCCAGCATTTT | CASSLDGEGNQPQHF